The 25 T cell receptor beta chains presented below share a single source sample, sequenced in a study of blood T cell repertoires in COVID-19. Sequenced by immunoSEQ multiplex PCR; TCRdb stores in-frame clones only, minus some. The table shows roughly 300,000 clones, with 70% to 90% occurring only once. What was sequenced was peripheral blood. Every receptor here comes from a woman aged 45-65 years who had recovered from COVID-19.

The rearrangement uses TRBV5-1 and TRBJ2-7, with D hard to call. Germline V gene data show CDR1 as SGHRS and CDR2 as YFSETQ. The CDR3 has 14 residues. Trimming cost V 2 bases and J 0 bases, with 9 bases left between them. The CDR3 DNA sequence: TGCGCCAGCAGCTTAGGCTCTAGCTCCTACGAGCAGTACTTC. It encodes CASSLGSSSYEQYF. The full variable domain, completed using reference TRBV5-1 and TRBJ2-7, is KAGVTQTPRYLIKTRGQQVTLSCSPISGHRSVSWYQQTPGQGLQFLFEYFSETQRNKGNFPGRFSGRQFSNSRSEMNVSTLELGDSALYLCASSLGSSSYEQYFGPGTRLTVT.

This sequence joins TRBV5-1 and TRBJ2-5; D assignment may be TRBD1 or TRBD2 (5 bases each). Trimming shortened V by 4 bases and J by 5 bases, and 9 bases separated the two germline ends. There are 12 residues in the CDR3. Germline CDR1 SGHRS, CDR2 YFSETQ. CDR3 amino acids: CASSLGEETQYF. CDR3 nucleotides: TGCGCCAGCAGCCTGGGGGAGGAGACCCAGTACTTC.

The chain couples TRBV4-3 to TRBJ2-1, with D tentatively TRBD2 (5 bases). CDR3 length equals 19 residues. CDR1 and CDR2 from the germline V gene are LGHNA and YSLEER. Trimming pared 0 bases from V and 5 bases from J, leaving 23 bases between. Here the CDR3 DNA reads TGCGCCAGCAGCCAAGACGCGGGCACTACCCCCGCCTTAGACAATGAGCAGTTCTTC. This gives the protein CASSQDAGTTPALDNEQFF.

The chain links TRBV9 to TRBJ2-7; maybe TRBD2 (6 bases). The CDR3 consists of 12 residues. Trimming took 3 bases from V and 3 from J, leaving 7 bases between them. CDR1 SGDLS and CDR2 YYNGEE come from the germline V gene. The CDR3 here is CASSGSGYEQYF. CDR3 coding DNA: TGTGCCAGCAGCGGTAGCGGCTACGAGCAGTACTTC.

The gene calls are TRBV11-2 and TRBJ2-5; TRBD2 matches 10 bases. CDR1 and CDR2 from the germline V gene are SGHAT and FQNNGV. The CDR3 has 19 amino acids. The ends lost 5 bases at V and 4 bases at J; junction bases unmatched: 19. CDR3 sequence: CASSLGGSGGPHLRETQYF. The CDR3 DNA follows: TGTGCCAGCAGCCTTGGGGGTAGCGGGGGGCCCCACCTCCGAGAGACCCAGTACTTC.

This chain joins TRBV6-6 and TRBJ2-7, with D tentatively TRBD1 (7 bases). CDR1 MNHNY and CDR2 SVGAGI come from the germline V gene (reference sequence). Trimming took off 6 bases at V and 1 base at J, with 13 bases between the two ends. The CDR3 has 14 residues. The CDR3 here is CASRRQGGSYEQYF. The CDR3 DNA follows: TGTGCCAGCAGGAGACAGGGAGGATCCTACGAGCAGTACTTC.

V and J are TRBV28 and TRBJ1-2; 9 bases are a match to TRBD1. Trimming cost V 5 bases and J 4 bases; bases outside gene matches: 8. This CDR3 has 15 amino acids. CDR1 is MDHEN and CDR2 is SYDVKM in the germline V gene. CDR3 nucleotide sequence: TGTGCCAGCAGTCCAGTCCGGGACAGGGTCTATGGCTACACCTTC. Translated, it gives CASSPVRDRVYGYTF.

V is TRBV6-1 and J is TRBJ2-2; D ambiguous. The germline V gene encodes CDR1 MNHNS and CDR2 SASEGT. The CDR3 loop spans 14 amino acids. Trimming removed 3 bases at V and 0 bases at J, with 5 bases between. The CDR3, as DNA: TGTGCCAGCAGTGAGACTGCGAACACCGGGGAGCTGTTTTTT. This gives the protein CASSETANTGELFF.

This clone occurred a few times. J is TRBJ2-1 and V is TRBV6-2 or TRBV6-3; weak D call: TRBD2 (5 bases). Germline V gene data show CDR1 as MNHEY and CDR2 as SVGEGT. The CDR3 totals 14 residues. The V gene lost 4 bases and the J gene lost 9 bases, with 16 bases spanning the gap. CDR3 loop: CASSSWETLSEQFF. CDR3 in DNA: TGTGCCAGCAGTTCGTGGGAGACCCTCTCTGAGCAGTTCTTC.

The chain joins TRBV19 to TRBJ2-4; 8 nucleotides agree with TRBD1. Germline-derived CDR1 and CDR2 are LNHDA and SQIVND (reference sequence). CDR3 length equals 20 residues. The V segment lost 7 bases and the J segment 0 bases; nucleotides outside the gene matches: 20. The DNA of the CDR3 is TGTGCCAGTACCCCGGTAAGACAGGGGAACTTAATAAAAGCCAAAAACATTCAGTACTTC. Amino acids: CASTPVRQGNLIKAKNIQYF.

This rearrangement joins TRBV11-2 to TRBJ1-1; 9 bases fit TRBD1. Germline CDR1 is SGHAT and CDR2 is FQNNGV. The CDR3 covers 14 residues. The ends lost 5 bases at V and 4 bases at J; junction bases unmatched: 5. DNA for the CDR3: TGTGCCAGCAGCGAAGGACAGGGGATCACTGAAGCTTTCTTT. As protein: CASSEGQGITEAFF.

CDR3 nucleotide sequence: TGTGCCAGCAGCACCGGGACAGGGAGAGGCTACACCTTC. This sequence encodes CASSTGTGRGYTF. This rearrangement joins TRBV28 to TRBJ1-2, with 9 bases fitting TRBD1. This CDR3 has 13 residues. The germline V gene has CDR1 MDHEN and CDR2 SYDVKM. V shed 6 bases, J shed 8 bases, and the junction held 7 bases outside the gene matches.

Details on this clone: The sample contains more than one DNA sequence encoding this CDR3. The rearrangement joins TRBV18 to TRBJ1-1; D not resolved. Germline values: CDR1 KGHSH, CDR2 LQKENI. This CDR3 comprises 14 residues. V was pared by 3 bases and J by 1 base, with 9 bases between. CDR3 residues: CASSPAVRNTEAFF. The CDR3 DNA reads TGTGCCAGCTCACCGGCAGTAAGGAACACTGAAGCTTTCTTT. Together with reference TRBV18 and TRBJ1-1, the CDR3 gives the full variable domain: NAGVMQNPRHLVRRRGQEARLRCSPMKGHSHVYWYRQLPEEGLKFMVYLQKENIIDESGMPKERFSAEFPKEGPSILRIQQVVRGDSAAYFCASSPAVRNTEAFFGQGTRLTVV.

The chain employs TRBV5-4 and TRBJ1-1, with no clear D. V was cut by 4 bases and J by 3 bases, with 13 bases left in between. Per germline, CDR1 SGHNT and CDR2 YYREEE (reference sequence). The CDR3 runs 14 residues. The CDR3 coding sequence is TGTGCCAGCAGCCGCCCAGGTGGGTACACTGAAGCTTTCTTT. It yields the protein CASSRPGGYTEAFF.

The chain is built from TRBV29-1 and TRBJ2-2, with 7 bases that match TRBD2. This CDR3 is built from 15 residues. Germline V CDR1 and CDR2: SQVTM, ANQGSEA. The J segment lost 0 bases and the V segment lost 5 bases, leaving 6 bases of the junction unmatched. DNA of the CDR3: TGCAGCGTTCCAGCGGGACCTTCGAACACCGGGGAGCTGTTTTTT. Amino acid sequence: CSVPAGPSNTGELFF.

The chain is built from TRBV6-1 and TRBJ1-5; D is ambiguous. V gave up 2 bases and J gave up 1 base, with 6 bases separating them. Germline V gene data show CDR1 as MNHNS and CDR2 as SASEGT. This CDR3 comprises 14 residues. CDR3 nucleotide sequence: TGTGCCAGCAGTGAAATCGGGAGCAATCAGCCCCAGCATTTT. Its protein is CASSEIGSNQPQHF.

The chain recombines TRBV11-2 with TRBJ2-2; D call uncertain. The germline V and J ends were trimmed by 5 bases and 1 base, with 8 bases remaining between them. The CDR3 contains 14 residues. Germline V lookup: CDR1 SGHAT, CDR2 FQNNGV. CDR3 sequence (DNA): TGTGCCAGCAGCCGAACATGGAACACCGGGGAGCTGTTTTTT. Its protein is CASSRTWNTGELFF.

The chain is built from TRBV11-3 and TRBJ2-3; 8 nucleotides align to TRBD1. Germline V CDR1 and CDR2: SGHNT, YENEEA. The J segment lost 3 bases and the V segment lost 5 bases, leaving 10 bases of the junction unmatched. The CDR3 has 16 amino acids. The CDR3 sequence is CASSATGGPGTDTQYF. In DNA, the CDR3 is TGTGCCAGCAGCGCTACAGGGGGTCCGGGGACAGATACGCAGTATTTT.

The table lists this clone with a few counts. CDR3 protein: CASSEVASNQPQHF. The CDR3 coding sequence is TGCGCCAGCAGTGAGGTGGCTAGCAATCAGCCCCAGCATTTT. This chain joins TRBV10-2 and TRBJ1-5; D remains unclear. Trimming left V 2 bases short and J 0 bases short, with 5 bases between. Germline values: CDR1 WSHSY, CDR2 SAAADI. The CDR3 is 14 residues long.

For the CDR3, the DNA is TGTGCCAGCAGCTTAGTCACAGGGAACACGTACGAGCAGTACTTC. Its translation is CASSLVTGNTYEQYF. The J gene is TRBJ2-7, the V gene TRBV7-2; D possibly corresponds to TRBD1 (6 bases). This CDR3 spans 15 amino acids. In germline, CDR1 is SGHTA, CDR2 FQGNSA. V was shortened by 1 base and J by 4 bases, with 14 bases between the two germline ends.

V usage is TRBV25-1 and J usage is TRBJ1-1; 10 bases fit TRBD1. V shed 6 bases, J shed 5 bases, and the junction held 6 bases outside the gene matches. The length of the CDR3 is 14 residues. Germline V CDR1 and CDR2: MGHDK, SYGVNS. The CDR3: CASSRTGGGTEAFF. Written as DNA, the CDR3 is TGTGCCAGCAGCAGGACAGGGGGTGGGACTGAAGCTTTCTTT.

The V call is TRBV6-5, the J call TRBJ2-3; a weak D match, TRBD1 (6 bases). In germline, CDR1 is MNHEY, CDR2 SVGAGI. The CDR3 loop spans 14 amino acids. V was pared by 7 bases and J by 2 bases, with 13 bases between. The CDR3 sequence: CASTQGVYTDTQYF. The CDR3 nucleotides read TGTGCCAGCACACAGGGCGTGTACACAGATACGCAGTATTTT.

The rearrangement links TRBV28 to TRBJ1-5, with D uncertain. This CDR3 comprises 16 residues. The V end was cut by 2 bases, the J end by 1 base, with 12 bases between. Germline lookup yields CDR1 MDHEN and CDR2 SYDVKM. For the CDR3, the DNA is TGTGCCAGCAGTTTAACGGGTCTTGGAAGCAATCAGCCCCAGCATTTT. The encoded protein is CASSLTGLGSNQPQHF.

The gene calls are TRBV5-1 and TRBJ2-5; D remains ambiguous. CDR1 SGHRS and CDR2 YFSETQ come from the germline V gene. Trimming removed 4 bases from V and 4 bases from J, with 8 bases in between. The CDR3 is made up of 12 amino acids. The CDR3 DNA reads TGCGCCAGCAGCCAGAATTTAGAGACCCAGTACTTC. Its protein is CASSQNLETQYF.

Only one count was recorded for this clone. The chain employs TRBV28 and TRBJ2-7, with 7 bases identical to TRBD2. The ends lost 7 bases at V and 4 bases at J; junction bases unmatched: 13. The CDR3 is made up of 15 amino acids. CDR1 and CDR2 from the germline V gene are MDHEN and SYDVKM. CDR3 protein: CASTPGGSLPYEQYF. In DNA form, the CDR3 reads TGTGCCAGCACCCCGGGAGGTAGTTTACCGTACGAGCAGTACTTC.